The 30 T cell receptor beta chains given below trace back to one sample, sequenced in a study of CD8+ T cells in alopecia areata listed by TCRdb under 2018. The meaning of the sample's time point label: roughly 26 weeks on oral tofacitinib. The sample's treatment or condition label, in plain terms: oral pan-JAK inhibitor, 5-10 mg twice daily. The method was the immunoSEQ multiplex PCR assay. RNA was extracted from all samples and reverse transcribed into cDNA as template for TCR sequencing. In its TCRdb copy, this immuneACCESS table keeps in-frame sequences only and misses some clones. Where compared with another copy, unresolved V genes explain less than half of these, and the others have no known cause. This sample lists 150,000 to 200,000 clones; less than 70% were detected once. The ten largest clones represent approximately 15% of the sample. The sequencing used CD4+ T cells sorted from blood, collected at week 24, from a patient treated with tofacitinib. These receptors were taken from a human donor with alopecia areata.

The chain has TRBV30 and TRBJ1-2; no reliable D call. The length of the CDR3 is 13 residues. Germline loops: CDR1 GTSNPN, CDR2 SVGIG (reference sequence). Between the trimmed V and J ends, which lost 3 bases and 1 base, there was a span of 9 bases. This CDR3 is CAWSLSLNYGYTF. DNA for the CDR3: TGTGCCTGGAGCTTGAGTCTTAACTATGGCTACACCTTC.

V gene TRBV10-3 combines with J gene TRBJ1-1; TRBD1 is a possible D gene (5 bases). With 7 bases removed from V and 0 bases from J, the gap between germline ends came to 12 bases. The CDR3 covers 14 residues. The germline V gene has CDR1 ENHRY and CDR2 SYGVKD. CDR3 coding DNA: TGTGCCATCACCTCCGGGACGGTGAACACTGAAGCTTTCTTT. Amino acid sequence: CAITSGTVNTEAFF.

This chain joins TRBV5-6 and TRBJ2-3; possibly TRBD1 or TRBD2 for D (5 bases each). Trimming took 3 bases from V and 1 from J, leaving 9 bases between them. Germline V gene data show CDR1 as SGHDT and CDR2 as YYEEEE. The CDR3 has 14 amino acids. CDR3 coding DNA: TGTGCCAGCAGCTCCGGGACCCGCACAGATACGCAGTATTTT. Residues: CASSSGTRTDTQYF.

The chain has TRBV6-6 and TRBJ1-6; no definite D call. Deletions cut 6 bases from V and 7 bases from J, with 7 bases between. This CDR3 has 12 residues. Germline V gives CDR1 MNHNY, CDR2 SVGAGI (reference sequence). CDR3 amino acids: CASSLRNSPLHF. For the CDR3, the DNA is TGTGCCAGCAGCCTGCGGAATTCACCCCTCCACTTT.

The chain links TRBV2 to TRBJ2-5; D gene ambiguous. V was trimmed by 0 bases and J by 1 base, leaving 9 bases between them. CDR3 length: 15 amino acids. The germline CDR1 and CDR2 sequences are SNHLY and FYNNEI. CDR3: CASSEAGNPQETQYF. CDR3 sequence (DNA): TGTGCCAGCAGTGAAGCGGGAAACCCCCAAGAGACCCAGTACTTC.

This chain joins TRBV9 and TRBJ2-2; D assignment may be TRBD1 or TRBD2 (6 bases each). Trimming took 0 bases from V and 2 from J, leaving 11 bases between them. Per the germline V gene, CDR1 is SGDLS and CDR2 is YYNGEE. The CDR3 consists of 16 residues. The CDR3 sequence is CASSVAGAPNTGELFF. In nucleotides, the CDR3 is TGTGCCAGCAGCGTAGCGGGGGCCCCAAACACCGGGGAGCTGTTTTTT.

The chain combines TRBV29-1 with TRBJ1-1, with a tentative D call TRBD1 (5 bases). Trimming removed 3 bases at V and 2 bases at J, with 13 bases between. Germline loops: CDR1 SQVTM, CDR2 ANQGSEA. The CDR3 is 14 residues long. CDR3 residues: CSVERGIGNTEAFF. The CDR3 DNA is TGCAGCGTTGAGCGGGGGATTGGAAACACTGAAGCTTTCTTT.

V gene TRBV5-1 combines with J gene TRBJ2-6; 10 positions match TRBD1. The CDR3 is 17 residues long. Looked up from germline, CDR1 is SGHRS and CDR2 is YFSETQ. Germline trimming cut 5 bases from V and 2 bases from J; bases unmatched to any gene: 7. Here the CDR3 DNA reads TGCGCCAGCAGACAGGGACAGGGGACTCCTGGGGCCAACGTCCTGACTTTC. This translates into CASRQGQGTPGANVLTF.

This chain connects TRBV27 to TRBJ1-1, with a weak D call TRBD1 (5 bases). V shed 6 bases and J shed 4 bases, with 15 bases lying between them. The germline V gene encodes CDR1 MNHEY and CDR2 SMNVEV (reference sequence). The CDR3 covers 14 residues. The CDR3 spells CASRRGQGLTEAFF. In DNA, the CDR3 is TGTGCCAGCAGAAGGGGCCAAGGGCTCACTGAAGCTTTCTTT.

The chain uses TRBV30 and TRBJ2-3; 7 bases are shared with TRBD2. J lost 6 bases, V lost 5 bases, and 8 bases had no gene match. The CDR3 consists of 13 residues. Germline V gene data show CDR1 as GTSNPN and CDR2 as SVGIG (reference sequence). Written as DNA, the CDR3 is TGTGCCTGGGTTCAGACTAGCTACGATACGCAGTATTTT. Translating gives CAWVQTSYDTQYF.

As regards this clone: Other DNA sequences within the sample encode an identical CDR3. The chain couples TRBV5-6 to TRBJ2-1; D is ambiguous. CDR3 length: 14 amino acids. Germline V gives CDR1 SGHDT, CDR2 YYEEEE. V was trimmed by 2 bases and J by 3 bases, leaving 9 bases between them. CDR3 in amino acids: CASSLGQYYNEQFF. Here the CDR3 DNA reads TGTGCCAGCAGCTTAGGGCAGTACTACAATGAGCAGTTCTTC.

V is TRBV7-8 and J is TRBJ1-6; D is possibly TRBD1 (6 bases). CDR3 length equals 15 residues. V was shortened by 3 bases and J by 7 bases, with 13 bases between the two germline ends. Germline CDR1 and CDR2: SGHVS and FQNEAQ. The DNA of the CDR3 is TGTGCCAGCAGCTTTGAAACAGGGCTGAATTCACCCCTCCACTTT. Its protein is CASSFETGLNSPLHF.

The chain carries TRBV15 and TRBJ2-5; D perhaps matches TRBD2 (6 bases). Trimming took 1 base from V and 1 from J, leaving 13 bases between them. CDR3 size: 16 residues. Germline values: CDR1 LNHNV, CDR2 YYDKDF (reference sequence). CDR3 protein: CATSRARGGPQETQYF. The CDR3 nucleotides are TGTGCCACCAGCAGAGCGAGGGGAGGTCCCCAAGAGACCCAGTACTTC.

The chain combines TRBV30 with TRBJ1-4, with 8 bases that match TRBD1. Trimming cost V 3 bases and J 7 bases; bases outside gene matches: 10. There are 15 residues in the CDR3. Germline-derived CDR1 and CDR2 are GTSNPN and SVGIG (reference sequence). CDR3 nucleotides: TGTGCCTGGAGAGAGGGACAGGTGATTACTGAAAAACTGTTTTTT. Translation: CAWREGQVITEKLFF.

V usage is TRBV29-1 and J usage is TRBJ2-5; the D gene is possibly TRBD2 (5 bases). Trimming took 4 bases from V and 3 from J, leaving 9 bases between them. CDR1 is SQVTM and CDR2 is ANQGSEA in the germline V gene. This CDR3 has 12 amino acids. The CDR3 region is CSVASGKETQYF. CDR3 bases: TGCAGCGTTGCGTCGGGAAAAGAGACCCAGTACTTC. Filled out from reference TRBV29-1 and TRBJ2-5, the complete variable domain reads SAVISQKPSRDICQRGTSLTIQCQVDSQVTMMFWYRQQPGQSLTLIATANQGSEATYESGFVIDKFPISRPNLTFSTLTVSNMSPEDSSIYLCSVASGKETQYFGPGTRLLVL.

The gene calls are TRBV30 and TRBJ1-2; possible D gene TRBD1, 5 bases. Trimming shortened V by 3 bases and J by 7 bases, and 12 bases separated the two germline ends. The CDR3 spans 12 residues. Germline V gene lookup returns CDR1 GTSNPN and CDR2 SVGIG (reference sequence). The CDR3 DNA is TGTGCCTGGAGCAGACAGCACGGTGGCTACACCTTC. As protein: CAWSRQHGGYTF.

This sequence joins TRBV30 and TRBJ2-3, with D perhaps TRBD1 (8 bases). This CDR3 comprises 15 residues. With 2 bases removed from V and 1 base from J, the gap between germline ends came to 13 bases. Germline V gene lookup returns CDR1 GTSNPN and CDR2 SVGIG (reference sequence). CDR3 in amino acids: CAWSRTGGGTDTQYF. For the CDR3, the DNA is TGTGCCTGGAGTCGTACAGGGGGGGGCACAGATACGCAGTATTTT.

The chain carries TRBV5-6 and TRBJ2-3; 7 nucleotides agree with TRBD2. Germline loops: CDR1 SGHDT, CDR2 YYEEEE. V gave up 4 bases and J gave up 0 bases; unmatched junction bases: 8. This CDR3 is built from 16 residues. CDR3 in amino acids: CASSPPSAGSTDTQYF. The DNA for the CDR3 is TGTGCCAGCAGCCCGCCCTCAGCGGGGAGCACAGATACGCAGTATTTT.

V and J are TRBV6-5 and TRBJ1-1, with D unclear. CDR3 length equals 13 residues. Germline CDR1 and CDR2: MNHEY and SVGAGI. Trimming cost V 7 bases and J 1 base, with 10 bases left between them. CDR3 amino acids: CASKGSTNTEAFF. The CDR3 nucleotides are TGTGCCAGCAAGGGCAGCACGAACACTGAAGCTTTCTTT.

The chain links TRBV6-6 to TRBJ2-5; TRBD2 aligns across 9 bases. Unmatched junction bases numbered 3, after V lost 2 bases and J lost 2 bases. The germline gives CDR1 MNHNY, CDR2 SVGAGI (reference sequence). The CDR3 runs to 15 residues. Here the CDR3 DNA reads TGTGCCAGCAGTTACGCTAGCGGGATACAAGAGACCCAGTACTTC. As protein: CASSYASGIQETQYF.

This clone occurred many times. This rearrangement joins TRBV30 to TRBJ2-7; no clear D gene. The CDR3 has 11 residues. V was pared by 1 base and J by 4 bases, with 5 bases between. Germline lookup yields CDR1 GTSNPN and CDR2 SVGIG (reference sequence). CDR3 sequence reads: CAWSAGYEQYF. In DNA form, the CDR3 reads TGTGCCTGGAGTGCGGGTTACGAGCAGTACTTC.

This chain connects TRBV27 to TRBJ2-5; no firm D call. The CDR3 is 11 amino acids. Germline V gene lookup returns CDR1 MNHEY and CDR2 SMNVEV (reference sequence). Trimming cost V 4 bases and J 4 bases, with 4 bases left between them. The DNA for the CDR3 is TGTGCCAGCAGTTCCGGAGAGACCCAGTACTTC. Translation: CASSSGETQYF.

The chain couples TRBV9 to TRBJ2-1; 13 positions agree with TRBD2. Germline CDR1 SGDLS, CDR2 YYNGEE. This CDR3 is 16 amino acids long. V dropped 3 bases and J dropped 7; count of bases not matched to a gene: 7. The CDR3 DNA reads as TGTGCCAGCAGCGCCGTACCGGGACTAGCGGGAAATGAGCAGTTCTTC. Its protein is CASSAVPGLAGNEQFF.

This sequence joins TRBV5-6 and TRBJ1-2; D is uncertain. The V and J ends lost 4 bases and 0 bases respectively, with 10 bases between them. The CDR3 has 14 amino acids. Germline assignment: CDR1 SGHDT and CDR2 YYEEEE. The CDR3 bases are TGTGCCAGCAGCCCTCTCCCGACTAACTATGGCTACACCTTC. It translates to CASSPLPTNYGYTF. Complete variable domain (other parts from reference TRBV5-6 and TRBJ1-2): DAGVTQSPTHLIKTRGQQVTLRCSPKSGHDTVSWYQQALGQGPQFIFQYYEEEERQRGNFPDRFSGHQFPNYSSELNVNALLLGDSALYLCASSPLPTNYGYTFGSGTRLTVV.

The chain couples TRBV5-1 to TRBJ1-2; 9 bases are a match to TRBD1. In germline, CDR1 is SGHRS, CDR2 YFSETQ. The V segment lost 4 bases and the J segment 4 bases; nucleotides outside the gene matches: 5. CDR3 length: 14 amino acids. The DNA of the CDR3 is TGCGCCAGCAGCCCAGGGACAGGGCGCTATGGCTACACCTTC. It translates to CASSPGTGRYGYTF.

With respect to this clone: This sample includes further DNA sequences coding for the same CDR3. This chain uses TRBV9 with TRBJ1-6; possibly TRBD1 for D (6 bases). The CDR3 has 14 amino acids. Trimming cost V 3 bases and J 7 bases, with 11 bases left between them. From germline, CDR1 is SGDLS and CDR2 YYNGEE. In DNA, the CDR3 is TGTGCCAGCAGCGACGGACAGAGGAATTCACCCCTCCACTTT. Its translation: CASSDGQRNSPLHF.

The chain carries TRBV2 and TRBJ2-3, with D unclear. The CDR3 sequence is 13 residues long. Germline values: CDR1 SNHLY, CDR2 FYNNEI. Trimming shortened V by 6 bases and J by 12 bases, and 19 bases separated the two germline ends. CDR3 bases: TGTGCCAGCAGGTTCGACCGTGGGTTGAATCAGTATTTT. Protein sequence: CASRFDRGLNQYF.

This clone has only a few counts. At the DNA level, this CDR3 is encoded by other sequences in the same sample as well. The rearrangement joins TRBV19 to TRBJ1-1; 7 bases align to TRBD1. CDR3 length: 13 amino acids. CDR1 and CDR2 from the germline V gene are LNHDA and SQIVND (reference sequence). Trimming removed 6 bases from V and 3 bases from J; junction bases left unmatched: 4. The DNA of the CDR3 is TGTGCCAGTAGCATTGACAGGGACACTGAAGCTTTCTTT. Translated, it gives CASSIDRDTEAFF.

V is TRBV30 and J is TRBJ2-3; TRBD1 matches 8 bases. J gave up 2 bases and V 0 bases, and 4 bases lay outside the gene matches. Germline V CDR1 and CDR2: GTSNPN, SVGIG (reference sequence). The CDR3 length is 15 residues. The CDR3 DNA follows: TGTGCCTGGAGTGTTGGACAGGGAATCACAGATACGCAGTATTTT. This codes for CAWSVGQGITDTQYF. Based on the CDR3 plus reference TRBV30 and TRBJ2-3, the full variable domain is SQTIHQWPATLVQPVGSPLSLECTVEGTSNPNLYWYRQAAGRGLQLLFYSVGIGQISSEVPQNLSASRPQDRQFILSSKKLLLSDSGFYLCAWSVGQGITDTQYFGPGTRLTVL.

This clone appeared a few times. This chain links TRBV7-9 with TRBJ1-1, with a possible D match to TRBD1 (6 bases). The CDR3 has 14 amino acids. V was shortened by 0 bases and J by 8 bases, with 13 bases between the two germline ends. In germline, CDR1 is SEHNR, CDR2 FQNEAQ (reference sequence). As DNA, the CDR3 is TGTGCCAGCAGCTTAGCGCAGGGGACCCAAGAAGCTTTCTTT. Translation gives CASSLAQGTQEAFF.